Sequencing of this T cell receptor (beta chain) was carried out in a study of beta chain features in type 1 diabetes. Study as a whole: Examination covered 107,917,701 sorted cells spanning all samples. Study-level results: Individuals with type 1 diabetes displayed fewer insertions and more deletions at VDJ junctions.

This clone was detected only a few times. No antigen is known for it. Germline V gene data show CDR1 as MNHNS and CDR2 as SASEGT. The CDR3 contains 15 residues. The V and J ends lost 6 bases and 4 bases respectively, with 13 bases between them. TCRB transcripts that were expressed got sequenced, as all of the isolated RNA had been reverse transcribed. The table came from immunoSEQ multiplex PCR; TCRdb's copy has only in-frame clones and leaves some out. The table lists 900,000 or so clones, 17% of them singletons. The rearrangement joins TRBV6-1 to TRBJ2-6; the D gene is possibly TRBD1 (5 bases). Material for sequencing was naive CD4+ T cells from blood. This receptor was identified in a woman under 30 in good health. The CDR3 DNA reads TGTGCCAGCAGCATTACAGGATCCGGGGCCAACGTCCTGACTTTC. Its translation is CASSITGSGANVLTF.